This T cell receptor (beta chain) appears in the sequencing data of a study of technical replicates of blood from a handful of donors. TCRdb keeps only in-frame clones here, not all; method: immunoSEQ multiplex PCR. The table shows about 88,000 clones, with roughly 92% occurring only once. The CDR3 runs 15 residues. CDR1 is MRHNA, CDR2 SNTAGT, per germline. Between the trimmed V and J ends, which lost 4 bases and 5 bases, there was a span of 15 bases. The sequence was obtained from a human donor in good health. Specimen: T cells isolated from PBMCs. This sequence joins TRBV6-4 and TRBJ1-5, with D possibly TRBD1 on 5 matching bases. Here the CDR3 reads CASSADSRSDQPQHF. CDR3 nucleotide sequence: TGTGCCAGCAGTGCCGACAGCAGGAGCGATCAGCCCCAGCATTTT.